The 30 T cell receptor beta chains given below trace back to one sample, sequenced in a study of T cells in Graves' hyperthyroidism and ophthalmopathy. Template material for amplifying TCR beta CDR3 regions consisted of RNA transcripts. HTBI primers were employed in a first-round RT-PCR of the TCR CDR3. TCRdb reprocessed the multiplex PCR reads with MiXCR, giving one entry per CDR3 protein. This table has approximately 420,000 distinct CDR3 sequences, around 14% appearing once. Material for sequencing was blood. Source of these receptors: a woman in her twenties or thirties with Graves' hyperthyroidism.

This clonotype came up many times. The chain links TRBV12-3 or TRBV12-4 to TRBJ2-3, with TRBD2 identical over 7 bases. The CDR3 has 14 amino acids. The V and J ends lost 5 bases and 2 bases, in that order; junction bases with no gene match: 4. The CDR3 region has the DNA TGTGCCAGCAGTCGGGACTATTACACAGATACGCAGTATTTT. It yields the protein CASSRDYYTDTQYF.

This clonotype was seen at least ten times. This chain joins TRBV12-3 or TRBV12-4 and TRBJ2-7; maybe TRBD2 (5 bases). The CDR3 has 13 residues. Trimming removed 0 bases at V and 5 bases at J, with 8 bases between. CDR3 DNA: TGTGCCAGCAGTTTAGCTCCGGGGAACGAGCAGTACTTC. Translation gives CASSLAPGNEQYF.

On this clonotype: This sequence may be a read error, since a much larger clone differs from it by one base. The chain employs TRBV14 and TRBJ2-1; D is undetermined. In germline, CDR1 is SGHDN, CDR2 FVKESK. The CDR3 has 14 amino acids. CDR3 nucleotides: TGTGCCAGCAGCCAAGCTGTTGGTGACAATGAGCAGCTCTTC. Amino acids: CASSQAVGDNEQLF. The full variable domain, completed using reference TRBV14 and TRBJ2-1, is EAGVTQFPSHSVIEKGQTVTLRCDPISGHDNLYWYRRVMGKEIKFLLHFVKESKQDESGMPNNRFLAERTGGTYSTLKVQPAELEDSGVYFCASSQAVGDNEQLFGPGTRLTVL.

This chain links TRBV6-1 with TRBJ1-1, with 9 positions matching TRBD1. V lost 6 bases and J lost 5; bases outside the gene matches: 7. The CDR3 extends over 14 amino acids. Germline values: CDR1 MNHNS, CDR2 SASEGT. The CDR3 DNA reads as TGTGCCAGCAGGGCCGGGACAGGGAGAACTGAAGCTTTCTTT. Translating gives CASRAGTGRTEAFF.

This clonotype came up a few times. The chain carries TRBV5-6 and TRBJ2-5, with D possibly being TRBD1 (6 bases). The V and J ends lost 3 bases and 0 bases respectively, with 12 bases between them. The germline V gene encodes CDR1 SGHDT and CDR2 YYEEEE. The CDR3 consists of 15 residues. CDR3 residues: CASSSDRTNQETQYF. CDR3 nucleotide sequence: TGTGCCAGCAGCTCTGACAGGACCAACCAAGAGACCCAGTACTTC.

This clonotype has at least ten counts. The J gene is TRBJ2-4, the V gene TRBV12-3 or TRBV12-4, with D perhaps matching TRBD2 (6 bases). The CDR3 has 16 residues. The germline V and J ends were trimmed by 3 bases and 0 bases, with 12 bases remaining between them. The CDR3 DNA is TGTGCCAGCAGTTTGCGGGACTCTATAGCCAAAAACATTCAGTACTTC. It yields the protein CASSLRDSIAKNIQYF.

This clonotype was counted many times. The chain combines TRBV12-3 or TRBV12-4 with TRBJ2-7, with D perhaps TRBD1 or TRBD2 (5 bases each). The V gene lost 6 bases and the J gene lost 4 bases, with 19 bases spanning the gap. The CDR3 is 15 amino acids. DNA for the CDR3: TGTGCCAGCAGCCCCCCTTCGAGGGGAAGGTACGAGCAGTACTTC. Translated, it gives CASSPPSRGRYEQYF.

This chain uses TRBV28 with TRBJ1-1, with TRBD1 matching over 9 bases. CDR1 and CDR2 from the germline V gene are MDHEN and SYDVKM. The CDR3 totals 13 residues. V shed 8 bases and J 7 bases; nucleotides not matched to a gene: 8. The CDR3 nucleotides are TGTGCCAGCGAGACCGGGACAGGGATTGAAGCTTTCTTT. This translates into CASETGTGIEAFF.

In its sample, this clonotype was seen many times. The rearrangement uses TRBV12-3 or TRBV12-4 and TRBJ2-4; no firm D call. Trimming pared 5 bases from V and 7 bases from J, leaving 12 bases between. The length of the CDR3 is 13 residues. CDR3 DNA sequence: TGTGCCAGCAGTCCATCGGAAGGGAACATTCAGTACTTC. This sequence encodes CASSPSEGNIQYF.

The chain employs TRBV4-1 and TRBJ1-5, with 7 positions matching TRBD1. Germline CDR1 and CDR2: MGHRA and YSYEKL. The CDR3 totals 16 residues. J gave up 5 bases and V 1 base, and 8 bases lay outside the gene matches. CDR3 DNA sequence: TGCGCCAGCAGCCAAGTTGCCACAGGGGTTGATCAGCCCCAGCATTTT. Translating it yields CASSQVATGVDQPQHF.

This clonotype occurred many times. The chain joins TRBV30 to TRBJ2-4; D may be TRBD1 or TRBD2 (5 bases each). This CDR3 is 15 amino acids long. V lost 2 bases, J lost 6 bases, and 17 bases lay in between. Germline loops: CDR1 GTSNPN, CDR2 SVGIG (reference sequence). The chain's CDR3 is CAWSSGTSRPNIQYF. The CDR3 bases are TGTGCCTGGAGTTCCGGGACCAGCAGACCAAACATTCAGTACTTC.

Comments on this clonotype: The DNA is omitted, as the CDR3 cannot be located on it reliably, and the CDR3 follows TCRdb's listing. The rearrangement links TRBV10-3 to TRBJ2-1. Germline V gives CDR1 ENHRY, CDR2 SYGVKD. The CDR3 length equals 12 residues, ends included. The CDR3 loop reads CAISSLDNEQFF.

J is TRBJ2-1 and V is TRBV12-3 or TRBV12-4; D possibly matches TRBD1 or TRBD2 (7 bases each). The length of the CDR3 is 13 residues. The V gene lost 3 bases and the J gene lost 8 bases, with 11 bases spanning the gap. The CDR3 bases are TGTGCCAGCAGTTTCAGGGGGGGGGATGAGCAGTTCTTC. This gives the protein CASSFRGGDEQFF.

The V call is TRBV30, the J call TRBJ2-3; D is perhaps TRBD2 (6 bases). This CDR3 contains 15 residues. Looked up from germline, CDR1 is GTSNPN and CDR2 is SVGIG (reference sequence). With 0 bases removed from V and 3 bases from J, the gap between germline ends came to 13 bases. The CDR3 region is CAWSVQSGGTDTQYF. The CDR3 DNA is TGTGCCTGGAGTGTACAAAGTGGGGGGACAGATACGCAGTATTTT. The complete variable domain, with remaining parts taken from reference TRBV30 and TRBJ2-3, reads SQTIHQWPATLVQPVGSPLSLECTVEGTSNPNLYWYRQAAGRGLQLLFYSVGIGQISSEVPQNLSASRPQDRQFILSSKKLLLSDSGFYLCAWSVQSGGTDTQYFGPGTRLTVL.

This clonotype was observed many times. This rearrangement joins TRBV2 to TRBJ2-2; TRBD2 is a possible D gene (6 bases). The V gene lost 2 bases and the J gene lost 7 bases, with 14 bases spanning the gap. Germline CDR1 is SNHLY and CDR2 is FYNNEI. The CDR3 contains 15 residues. The CDR3: CASSELRGIYGELFF. CDR3 nucleotides: TGTGCCAGCAGTGAACTGCGCGGGATCTACGGGGAGCTGTTTTTT.

In its sample, this clonotype was seen many times. This sequence joins TRBV5-1 and TRBJ2-5, with TRBD2 matching 11 bases. CDR1 and CDR2 from the germline V gene are SGHRS and YFSETQ. The V segment lost 4 bases and the J segment 5 bases; nucleotides outside the gene matches: 13. This CDR3 region has 17 residues. This CDR3 is CASSRSATSGSLETQYF. CDR3 in DNA: TGCGCCAGCAGCCGGAGTGCCACTAGCGGGAGTTTGGAGACCCAGTACTTC.

This clonotype was seen repeatedly, ten times or more. V and J are TRBV27 and TRBJ1-1; TRBD1 agrees at 7 bases. CDR1 is MNHEY, CDR2 SMNVEV, per germline (reference sequence). Germline trimming cut 10 bases from V and 0 bases from J; bases unmatched to any gene: 20. CDR3 length: 18 residues. In DNA form, the CDR3 reads TGTGCCACCCCCCCTTTCCCTAGGGACAGCCCTATGAACACTGAAGCTTTCTTT. Translating gives CATPPFPRDSPMNTEAFF.

As DNA, the CDR3 is TGTGCCAGCAGCACACGGACAGGGGACCGCGAGCAGTACTTC. Translated: CASSTRTGDREQYF. V usage is TRBV9 and J usage is TRBJ2-7, with 9 bases aligning to TRBD1. Trimming cost V 4 bases and J 6 bases; bases outside gene matches: 8. The CDR3 runs 14 residues. Germline loops: CDR1 SGDLS, CDR2 YYNGEE.

This clonotype was seen a few times. The chain couples TRBV10-3 to TRBJ2-7; possible D gene TRBD1, 5 bases. CDR1 is ENHRY and CDR2 is SYGVKD in the germline V gene. The CDR3 loop spans 13 amino acids. Trimming removed 4 bases at V and 6 bases at J, with 13 bases between. The CDR3 is CAISVPQVSEQYF. The CDR3 DNA is TGTGCCATCAGTGTACCACAGGTCAGCGAGCAGTACTTC.

The V gene is TRBV25-1, the J gene TRBJ2-5; 10 bases map to TRBD1. V lost 1 base, J lost 2 bases, and 1 base stayed unmatched. Germline V lookup: CDR1 MGHDK, CDR2 SYGVNS. The CDR3 spans 15 residues. In DNA, the CDR3 is TGTGCCAGCAGTGAATGGACAGGGGGGCAAGAGACCCAGTACTTC. Its translation: CASSEWTGGQETQYF.

This clonotype showed up many times. CDR3 bases: TGTGCCAGCAGGTACCTCTCCGCGGGAGTCGCCGGGGAGCTGTTTTTT. Translated, it gives CASRYLSAGVAGELFF. V usage is TRBV11-2 and J usage is TRBJ2-2; the match to TRBD2 covers 7 bases. This CDR3 spans 16 amino acids. The V segment lost 6 bases and the J segment 6 bases; nucleotides outside the gene matches: 13. CDR1 and CDR2 from the germline V gene are SGHAT and FQNNGV. The entire variable domain, with the rest obtained from reference TRBV11-2 and TRBJ2-2, is as follows: EAGVAQSPRYKIIEKRQSVAFWCNPISGHATLYWYQQILGQGPKLLIQFQNNGVVDDSQLPKDRFSAERLKGVDSTLKIQPAKLEDSAVYLCASRYLSAGVAGELFFGEGSRLTVL.

The table lists this clonotype with a few counts. The chain uses TRBV19 and TRBJ2-7; unclear D gene. Germline V gene lookup returns CDR1 LNHDA and CDR2 SQIVND (reference sequence). The CDR3 sequence is 14 residues long. V lost 3 bases to trimming and J lost 2 bases, with 11 bases between them. The CDR3 is CASSIYLETYEQYF. CDR3 nucleotide sequence: TGTGCCAGTAGTATTTACTTGGAAACCTACGAGCAGTACTTC.

The gene calls are TRBV30 and TRBJ1-2; TRBD1 aligns across 7 bases. V was clipped by 5 bases and J by 4 bases; unmatched bases: 10. Germline V gene lookup returns CDR1 GTSNPN and CDR2 SVGIG (reference sequence). CDR3 length: 14 amino acids. The CDR3 sequence: CAWASTGLSYGYTF. In DNA, the CDR3 is TGTGCCTGGGCCTCGACAGGGTTGAGCTATGGCTACACCTTC.

This clonotype was detected only a few times. The chain carries TRBV5-4 and TRBJ1-6, with 7 positions matching TRBD1. Germline V gene sequence: CDR1 SGHNT, CDR2 YYREEE (reference sequence). Trimming removed 4 bases from V and 5 bases from J; junction bases left unmatched: 3. This CDR3 is 14 amino acids long. CDR3 DNA sequence: TGTGCCAGCAGCACGGGACAGAATAATTCACCCCTCCACTTT. Its protein is CASSTGQNNSPLHF.

This rearrangement joins TRBV18 to TRBJ1-3; 7 bases line up with TRBD1. V lost 5 bases, J lost 0 bases, and 4 bases stayed unmatched. The germline V gene has CDR1 KGHSH and CDR2 LQKENI. The CDR3 sequence is 15 residues long. CDR3 DNA: TGTGCCAGCTCAGCCGGGACAGCCTCTGGAAACACCATATATTTT. It encodes CASSAGTASGNTIYF.

This clonotype appeared many times. CDR3 in amino acids: CASGGTGPFGANVLTF. For the CDR3, the DNA is TGTGCCAGCGGGGGGACAGGCCCATTTGGGGCCAACGTCCTGACTTTC. The chain combines TRBV6-1 with TRBJ2-6, with 8 bases that match TRBD1. Losses at the gene ends were 8 bases for V and 3 bases for J; bases not matched to a gene: 9. Germline-derived CDR1 and CDR2 are MNHNS and SASEGT. This CDR3 spans 16 amino acids.

In this sample, this clonotype turned up many times. The V call is TRBV29-1, the J call TRBJ2-7; 11 bases fit TRBD1. V dropped 7 bases and J dropped 4; count of bases not matched to a gene: 9. CDR3 size: 14 residues. CDR1 is SQVTM, CDR2 ANQGSEA, per germline. The CDR3 region is CSAGPGTGGYEQYF. CDR3 bases: TGCAGCGCGGGACCCGGGACAGGGGGATACGAGCAGTACTTC.

Many counts were recorded for this clonotype. The V and J genes are TRBV6-1 and TRBJ1-1, with D unresolved. Trimming removed 6 bases from V and 7 bases from J, with 21 bases in between. Germline V gene lookup returns CDR1 MNHNS and CDR2 SASEGT. This CDR3 has 15 amino acids. CDR3 coding DNA: TGTGCCAGCAGCCCCCAAAAGGGCGGTAAAAATGAAGCTTTCTTT. It is translated as CASSPQKGGKNEAFF.

The chain couples TRBV28 to TRBJ2-4; 9 nucleotides line up with TRBD2. CDR3 length: 21 amino acids. The junction had 21 bases not matched to a gene; V was cut back by 5 bases and J by 1 base. The V gene's germline CDR1 is MDHEN and CDR2 SYDVKM. The CDR3 loop is CASSTEPLGLAYRVAKNIQYF. CDR3 coding DNA: TGTGCCAGCAGTACTGAACCCCTCGGACTAGCGTACAGGGTCGCCAAAAACATTCAGTACTTC.

This clonotype was detected ten times or more. The chain links TRBV5-1 to TRBJ2-1, with TRBD2 identical over 11 bases. Germline-derived CDR1 and CDR2 are SGHRS and YFSETQ. Losses at the gene ends were 4 bases for V and 13 bases for J; bases not matched to a gene: 13. There are 15 residues in the CDR3. The CDR3 region has the DNA TGCGCCAGCAGCGCCGCCGGGACTAGCGGTGAATATCAGTTCTTC. This encodes CASSAAGTSGEYQFF.